One sample yielded the 11 T cell receptor beta chains listed below, sequenced in a study of human T cells and chemical hapten exposure (dated by TCRdb to about 2021). The library was prepared using RACE. The run used a NextSeq 500. The raw public data were reprocessed by TCRdb itself: fastp quality trimming at Q25, MiXCR clonotype calling, in-frame beta chains only. Under each unique CDR3 protein, matching rows form one entry showing the most common genes and DNA. Across this sample there are around 200,000 distinct CDR3 sequences, with about 22% seen only once. 2% to 2.5% of the sample lies in the top ten. Interpreted using the paper, the time point label stands for: patch test 3, about 24 weeks after DPC sensitization. This specimen's treatment or condition label, interpreted: therapeutic diphenylcyclopropenone sensitization with weekly scalp DPC. This specimen consisted of whole blood, obtained in connection with sensitization to the hapten diphenylcyclopropenone (DPC). These receptors originate from a woman in her thirties or forties with alopecia areata. Some clones in this sample may be carry-over from other donors' samples.

The chain couples TRBV7-2 to TRBJ2-3, with TRBD1 matching 9 bases. Germline V gene lookup returns CDR1 SGHTA and CDR2 FQGNSA. The junction had 10 bases not matched to a gene; V was cut back by 6 bases and J by 3 bases. The CDR3 has 16 residues. In DNA, the CDR3 is TGTGCCAGCAGTCCACAGGGGGCCCGGGTGACAGATACGCAGTATTTT. Protein sequence: CASSPQGARVTDTQYF.

This clonotype was picked up a small number of times. The chain is built from TRBV5-1 and TRBJ2-1; 8 bases align to TRBD1. V lost 5 bases to trimming and J lost 7 bases; unmatched junction nucleotides: 11. Germline V gene sequence: CDR1 SGHRS, CDR2 YFSETQ. The CDR3 is made up of 15 amino acids. CDR3 nucleotide sequence: TGCGCCAGCAGAACCCCGGGACAGGCAGAGAATGAGCAGTTCTTC. Translating gives CASRTPGQAENEQFF.

V gene TRBV13 combines with J gene TRBJ2-1; possible D gene TRBD2, 5 bases. Trimming took off 4 bases at V and 9 bases at J, with 13 bases between the two ends. The germline CDR1 and CDR2 sequences are PRHDT and FYEKMQ (reference sequence). This CDR3 has 13 amino acids. The CDR3 sequence is CASSSVASTEQFF. CDR3 nucleotide sequence: TGTGCCAGCAGCTCCGTAGCTAGCACTGAGCAGTTCTTC. Using reference TRBV13 and TRBJ2-1 for the parts outside the CDR3, the full variable domain is AAGVIQSPRHLIKEKRETATLKCYPIPRHDTVYWYQQGPGQDPQFLISFYEKMQSDKGSIPDRFSAQQFSDYHSELNMSSLELGDSALYFCASSSVASTEQFFGPGTRLTVL.

Ten or more counts support this clonotype. V gene TRBV2 combines with J gene TRBJ2-1; D perhaps matches TRBD2 (6 bases). Looked up from germline, CDR1 is SNHLY and CDR2 is FYNNEI. Deletions cut 2 bases from V and 5 bases from J, with 13 bases between. The CDR3 is 15 amino acids. CDR3 residues: CASSEIGGVNNEQFF. CDR3 in DNA: TGTGCCAGCAGTGAAATAGGAGGGGTCAACAATGAGCAGTTCTTC.

V and J are TRBV6-1 and TRBJ2-1, with 7 bases aligning to TRBD2. The V gene end was trimmed by 1 base and the J gene end by 5 bases; junction bases not matched to a gene: 11. The germline V gene encodes CDR1 MNHNS and CDR2 SASEGT. This CDR3 spans 17 amino acids. DNA of the CDR3: TGTGCCAGCAGTGAAGAGAGGGGCGGGAGACGTCACAATGAGCAGTTCTTC. Translation gives CASSEERGGRRHNEQFF.

In this sample, this clonotype turned up many times. V gene TRBV29-1 combines with J gene TRBJ2-7, with 9 positions matching TRBD1. V was clipped by 6 bases and J by 6 bases; unmatched bases: 6. The CDR3 totals 12 residues. Looked up from germline, CDR1 is SQVTM and CDR2 is ANQGSEA. The CDR3 region is CSVGDREGEQYF. For the CDR3, the DNA is TGCAGCGTGGGGGACAGGGAGGGCGAGCAGTACTTC.

This clonotype has a handful of counts. The rearrangement joins TRBV20-1 to TRBJ2-1; D gene uncertain. The length of the CDR3 is 10 residues. Trimming cost V 3 bases and J 8 bases, with 5 bases left between them. Germline CDR1 is DFQATT and CDR2 is SNEGSKA (reference sequence). CDR3 sequence: CSARADEQFF. DNA of the CDR3: TGCAGTGCTAGGGCGGATGAGCAGTTCTTC.

This clonotype has only a few counts. This chain joins TRBV28 and TRBJ1-6, with a tentative D call TRBD1 (5 bases). In germline, CDR1 is MDHEN, CDR2 SYDVKM. There are 14 residues in the CDR3. This CDR3 is CATGGESYNSPLHF. CDR3 in DNA: TGTGCGACGGGAGGGGAATCCTATAATTCACCCCTCCACTTT.

The CDR3 DNA follows: TGCAGTGCCGACGTACTCCACACAGATACGCAGTATTTT. Amino acids: CSADVLHTDTQYF. The genes are TRBV20-1 and TRBJ2-3; D uncertain. The V end lost 6 bases, the J end lost 2 bases, and 12 bases lay between the germline ends. The CDR3 totals 13 residues. Germline V gives CDR1 DFQATT, CDR2 SNEGSKA (reference sequence).

The table lists this clonotype with a few counts. The chain is built from TRBV2 and TRBJ1-1; TRBD1 might be the D (6 bases). CDR3 length: 16 residues. The germline V gene encodes CDR1 SNHLY and CDR2 FYNNEI. V lost 1 base and J 6 bases, leaving 18 bases between the germline ends. This chain's CDR3 is CASSEEARGGVPEAFF. In nucleotides, the CDR3 is TGTGCCAGCAGTGAAGAAGCCAGGGGCGGGGTGCCTGAAGCTTTCTTT.

The sample holds a few counts of this clonotype. The chain couples TRBV20-1 to TRBJ2-6; no definite D call. CDR3 length equals 14 residues. Trimming took 0 bases from V and 0 from J, leaving 3 bases between them. In germline, CDR1 is DFQATT, CDR2 SNEGSKA (reference sequence). CDR3: CSARDSSGANVLTF. CDR3 nucleotide sequence: TGCAGTGCTAGAGATAGCTCTGGGGCCAACGTCCTGACTTTC.